This TCR beta chain originates from a study of OX40 agonist ivuxolimab in advanced cancers. J was trimmed by 7 bases and V by 6 bases; bases with no gene match: 12. The CDR3 covers 15 residues. The germline CDR1 and CDR2 sequences are LNHDA and SQIVND (reference sequence). Sequenced by immunoSEQ multiplex PCR; TCRdb stores in-frame clones only, minus some. This sample carries 60,000 to 70,000 clones, about 88% of them seen once, and the ten largest clones take 0.27%. The V call is TRBV19, the J call TRBJ2-1, with TRBD2 identical over 7 bases. This sample comprised CD4+ or CD8+ T cells sorted from blood, obtained in a trial of the OX40 agonist ivuxolimab. This receptor was taken from an adult with an advanced solid tumor such as melanoma, head and neck, liver or kidney cancer. CDR3 DNA sequence: TGTGCCAGTAGGGCGGGAGCCTATCCGAGGAATGAGCAGTTCTTC. This gives the protein CASRAGAYPRNEQFF.